This entry is about one TCR beta chain. What it recognizes is unknown. This sample stems from a study of CD8 T cells in Susac syndrome. Study observations and caveats: It was acknowledged by the study that relatively few individuals were included in its TCR sequencing and HLA analysis.

Those who served as multiple sclerosis controls were treatment-naive patients with stable or active relapsing-remitting disease. cDNA came from around 0.5 to 1 ug RNA primed by random hexamers. The method of amplification for TCR beta CDR3 was immunoSEQ multiplex PCR, covering 54 Vbeta and 13 Jbeta. TCRdb independently ran MiXCR on the immunoSEQ multiplex PCR reads; one entry per CDR3 protein. The data hold more than 200,000 distinct CDR3 sequences, with about 94% observed a single time. The CDR3 sequence is 11 residues long. The germline gives CDR1 KGHDR, CDR2 SFDVKD. The V and J ends lost 9 bases and 7 bases respectively, with 8 bases between them.

The receptor's source is a human donor with multiple sclerosis. What was sequenced was CD4+ T cells from PBMCs. V usage is TRBV24-1 and J usage is TRBJ2-2, with no clear D. CDR3 DNA: TGTGCCACCGCCACGGGCGGGGAGCTGTTTTTT. Protein: CATATGGELFF.